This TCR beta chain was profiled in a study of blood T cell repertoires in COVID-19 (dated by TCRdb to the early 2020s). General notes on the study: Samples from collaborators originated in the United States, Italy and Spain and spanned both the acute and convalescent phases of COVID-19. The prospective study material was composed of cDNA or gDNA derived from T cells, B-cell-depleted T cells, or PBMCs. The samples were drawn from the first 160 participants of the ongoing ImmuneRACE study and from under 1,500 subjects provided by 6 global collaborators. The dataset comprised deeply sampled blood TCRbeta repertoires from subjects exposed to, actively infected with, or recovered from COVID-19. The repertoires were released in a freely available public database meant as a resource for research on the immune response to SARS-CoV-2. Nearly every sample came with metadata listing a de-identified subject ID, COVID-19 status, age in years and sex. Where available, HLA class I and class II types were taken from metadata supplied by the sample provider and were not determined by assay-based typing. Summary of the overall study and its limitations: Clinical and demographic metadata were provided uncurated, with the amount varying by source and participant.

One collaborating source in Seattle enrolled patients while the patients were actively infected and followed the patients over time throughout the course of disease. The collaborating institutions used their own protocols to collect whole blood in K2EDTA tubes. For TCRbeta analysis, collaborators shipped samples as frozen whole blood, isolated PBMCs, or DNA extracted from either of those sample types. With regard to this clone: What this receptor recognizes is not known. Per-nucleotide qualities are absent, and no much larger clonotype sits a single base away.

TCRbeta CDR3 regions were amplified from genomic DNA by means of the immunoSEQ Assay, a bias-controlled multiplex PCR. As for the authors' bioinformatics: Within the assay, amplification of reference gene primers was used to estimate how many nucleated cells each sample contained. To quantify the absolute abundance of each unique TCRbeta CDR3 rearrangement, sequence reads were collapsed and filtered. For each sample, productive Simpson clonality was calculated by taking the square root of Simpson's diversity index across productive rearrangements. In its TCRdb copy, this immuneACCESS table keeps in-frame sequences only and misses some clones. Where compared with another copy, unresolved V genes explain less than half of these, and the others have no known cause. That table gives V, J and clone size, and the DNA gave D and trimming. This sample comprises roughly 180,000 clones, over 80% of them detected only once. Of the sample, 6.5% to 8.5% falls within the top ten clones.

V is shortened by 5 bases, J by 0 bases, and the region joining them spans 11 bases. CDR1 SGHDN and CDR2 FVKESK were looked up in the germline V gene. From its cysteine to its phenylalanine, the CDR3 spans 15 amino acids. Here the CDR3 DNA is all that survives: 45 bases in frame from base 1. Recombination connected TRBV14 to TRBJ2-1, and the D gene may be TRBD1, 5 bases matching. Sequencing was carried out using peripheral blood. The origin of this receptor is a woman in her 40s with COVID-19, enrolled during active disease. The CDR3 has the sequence CASSAMGHSYNEQFF. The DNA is TGTGCCAGCAGCGCAATGGGGCACTCCTACAATGAGCAGTTCTTC.